Following are 24 T cell receptor beta chains from one sample sequenced in a study of control samples from healthy donors and cancer patients. Using immunoSEQ multiplex PCR, the repertoire was profiled, and TCRdb retains in-frame clones only, with some absent. This table holds 150,000 or so clones, about 90% found once. The source material was blood. The receptors here all came from a man aged 18 to 35 in good health.

Notes on this clone: Other nucleotide sequences from this sample produce the same CDR3. The V call is TRBV19, the J call TRBJ2-5; D is perhaps TRBD1 (6 bases). V was pared by 1 base and J by 4 bases, with 7 bases between. Germline loops: CDR1 LNHDA, CDR2 SQIVND (reference sequence). CDR3 length equals 13 residues. The CDR3 is CASSIVGGETQYF. In DNA, the CDR3 is TGTGCCAGTAGTATAGTAGGGGGAGAGACCCAGTACTTC.

J is TRBJ2-7 and V is TRBV7-9; 7 bases fit TRBD1. The CDR3 sequence is 15 residues long. Germline V gene data show CDR1 as SEHNR and CDR2 as FQNEAQ (reference sequence). V lost 6 bases, J lost 1 base, and 9 bases stayed unmatched. CDR3 residues: CASSLPSTGSYEQYF. CDR3 DNA sequence: TGTGCCAGCAGTTTACCCTCGACAGGGTCCTACGAGCAGTACTTC.

With respect to this clone: The identical CDR3 is also encoded by other nucleotide sequences in the sample. J is TRBJ2-3 and V is TRBV9, with D perhaps TRBD2 (5 bases). The CDR3 is made up of 14 amino acids. CDR1 and CDR2 (germline): SGDLS, YYNGEE. V lost 1 base, J lost 1 base, and 7 bases lay in between. The DNA of the CDR3 is TGTGCCAGCAGCGTAAGCGGAGGCACAGATACGCAGTATTTT. Translation gives CASSVSGGTDTQYF.

The chain couples TRBV30 to TRBJ2-1; weak D call: TRBD2 (6 bases). V gave up 4 bases and J gave up 9 bases, with 19 bases separating them. The CDR3 length is 14 residues. In germline, CDR1 is GTSNPN, CDR2 SVGIG (reference sequence). The CDR3 DNA is TGTGCCTGGACCCCGTCAACATTGGGGGGTGAGCAGTTCTTC. It encodes CAWTPSTLGGEQFF.

The CDR3 region has the DNA TGTGCCAGCAGCCCCGGGGGGACAGGGGGCAGCTCCTACGAGCAGTACTTC. Translating gives CASSPGGTGGSSYEQYF. This chain joins TRBV5-4 and TRBJ2-7; 12 nucleotides line up with TRBD1. V lost 4 bases to trimming and J lost 0 bases; unmatched junction nucleotides: 8. CDR1 and CDR2 from the germline V gene are SGHNT and YYREEE (reference sequence). This CDR3 comprises 17 residues.

The chain employs TRBV7-9 and TRBJ1-1; D unclear. CDR3 size: 10 residues. V lost 8 bases and J 4 bases, leaving 5 bases between the germline ends. Germline V gene sequence: CDR1 SEHNR, CDR2 FQNEAQ (reference sequence). The CDR3 DNA sequence: TGTGCCAGCTCCGGCACTGAAGCTTTCTTT. Protein: CASSGTEAFF.

V usage is TRBV6-1 and J usage is TRBJ1-1; D uncertain. Germline CDR1 is MNHNS and CDR2 is SASEGT. The CDR3 runs to 14 residues. Trimming removed 2 bases from V and 4 bases from J, with 11 bases in between. CDR3 sequence reads: CASSEIYQSTEAFF. The CDR3 region has the DNA TGTGCCAGCAGTGAAATTTACCAGTCCACTGAAGCTTTCTTT.

The chain combines TRBV30 with TRBJ1-2; D remains unclear. Germline CDR1 reads GTSNPN; CDR2 reads SVGIG (reference sequence). Trimming pared 0 bases from V and 0 bases from J, leaving 8 bases between. This CDR3 is 14 amino acids long. CDR3 sequence (DNA): TGTGCCTGGAGTGTAGATCCGGCTAACTATGGCTACACCTTC. The encoded protein is CAWSVDPANYGYTF.

In its sample, this clone was seen a few times. The V and J genes are TRBV9 and TRBJ1-3, with D tentatively TRBD1 (6 bases). V dropped 0 bases and J dropped 8 bases, with 12 bases sitting between them. CDR3 length equals 14 residues. Germline V gives CDR1 SGDLS, CDR2 YYNGEE. CDR3 sequence (DNA): TGTGCCAGCAGCGTAGATGCAGGGGCGGACACCATATATTTT. Translation gives CASSVDAGADTIYF.

The chain links TRBV7-9 to TRBJ2-1; no firm D call. Germline V CDR1 and CDR2: SEHNR, FQNEAQ (reference sequence). V was pared by 3 bases and J by 4 bases, with 13 bases between. The CDR3 contains 15 residues. Written as DNA, the CDR3 is TGTGCCAGCAGCTTTGCTGGCCCCTCATACAATGAGCAGTTCTTC. Amino acids: CASSFAGPSYNEQFF.

The chain is built from TRBV7-8 and TRBJ2-3; 10 positions match TRBD1. The CDR3 runs to 15 residues. Per the germline V gene, CDR1 is SGHVS and CDR2 is FQNEAQ. The trim removed 3 bases at V and 3 bases at J, leaving 3 bases unmatched. The CDR3 protein is CASSFMDRGTDTQYF. The CDR3 DNA follows: TGTGCCAGCAGCTTCATGGACAGGGGGACAGATACGCAGTATTTT.

In DNA form, the CDR3 reads TGTGCCAGCAGTGATATGCTGGGCCGGGGAACGGGAGTGAATGAGCAGTTCTTC. This translates into CASSDMLGRGTGVNEQFF. The V call is TRBV2, the J call TRBJ2-1; possibly TRBD2 for D (6 bases). The V gene lost 3 bases and the J gene lost 7 bases, with 25 bases spanning the gap. The CDR3 runs 18 residues. The germline V gene encodes CDR1 SNHLY and CDR2 FYNNEI. The whole variable domain, filled in from reference TRBV2 and TRBJ2-1, reads EPEVTQTPSHQVTQMGQEVILRCVPISNHLYFYWYRQILGQKVEFLVSFYNNEISEKSEIFDDQFSVERPDGSNFTLKIRSTKLEDSAMYFCASSDMLGRGTGVNEQFFGPGTRLTVL.

The chain carries TRBV6-1 and TRBJ2-3, with TRBD2 identical over 8 bases. CDR1 and CDR2 (germline): MNHNS, SASEGT. The CDR3 totals 17 residues. V shed 4 bases and J 0 bases; nucleotides not matched to a gene: 9. The CDR3 reads CASSGGSGGASTDTQYF. CDR3 sequence (DNA): TGTGCCAGCAGTGGAGGAAGCGGGGGTGCTAGCACAGATACGCAGTATTTT.

This rearrangement joins TRBV11-3 to TRBJ1-1; 8 nucleotides match TRBD1. Losses at the gene ends were 4 bases for V and 4 bases for J; bases not matched to a gene: 11. The CDR3 has 16 amino acids. The V gene's germline CDR1 is SGHNT and CDR2 YENEEA. The CDR3 reads CASSSDRGGDSTEAFF. The CDR3 DNA is TGTGCCAGCAGCTCAGACAGGGGAGGCGACAGCACTGAAGCTTTCTTT.

The chain has TRBV30 and TRBJ2-7; 12 bases match TRBD2. Germline CDR1 GTSNPN, CDR2 SVGIG (reference sequence). The junction had 9 bases not matched to a gene; V was cut back by 0 bases and J by 6 bases. The CDR3 spans 16 residues. CDR3: CAWSVRLAGATGEQYF. DNA of the CDR3: TGTGCCTGGAGTGTAAGACTAGCGGGGGCTACCGGCGAGCAGTACTTC.

The V call is TRBV19, the J call TRBJ1-1; D gene ambiguous. The germline V gene encodes CDR1 LNHDA and CDR2 SQIVND (reference sequence). The CDR3 contains 16 residues. V gave up 4 bases and J gave up 1 base, with 16 bases separating them. CDR3 sequence: CASSNEGKDGNTEAFF. The CDR3 coding sequence is TGTGCCAGTAGTAACGAAGGGAAGGACGGGAACACTGAAGCTTTCTTT.

This clone was seen a single time. The chain is built from TRBV7-8 and TRBJ2-1; 7 positions match TRBD2. Germline CDR1 SGHVS, CDR2 FQNEAQ. J lost 7 bases, V lost 1 base, and 7 bases had no gene match. The CDR3 is made up of 15 amino acids. The CDR3 is CASSLGLADLNEQFF. The DNA for the CDR3 is TGTGCCAGCAGCTTAGGGCTAGCGGACCTTAATGAGCAGTTCTTC.

The rearrangement joins TRBV30 to TRBJ1-4, with unresolved D. V lost 0 bases and J lost 0, with 11 bases in between. The length of the CDR3 is 16 residues. The germline V gene has CDR1 GTSNPN and CDR2 SVGIG (reference sequence). The CDR3 DNA reads TGTGCCTGGAGTGTGGGAGAGGCAACAACTAATGAAAAACTGTTTTTT. It yields the protein CAWSVGEATTNEKLFF.

The chain is built from TRBV5-6 and TRBJ2-5; perhaps TRBD1 as D (5 bases). CDR3 length: 12 residues. Germline CDR1 is SGHDT and CDR2 is YYEEEE. With 1 base removed from V and 10 bases from J, the gap between germline ends came to 11 bases. CDR3 region: CASSLIRQGQYF. DNA for the CDR3: TGTGCCAGCAGCTTGATTAGGCAGGGCCAGTACTTC.

The chain couples TRBV5-1 to TRBJ2-5, with a possible D match to TRBD1 (6 bases). Trimming cost V 2 bases and J 4 bases, with 15 bases left between them. The germline V gene has CDR1 SGHRS and CDR2 YFSETQ. CDR3 size: 15 residues. CDR3 sequence (DNA): TGCGCCAGCAGCTTCTCCAGGGGTGGCCGAGAGACCCAGTACTTC. This translates into CASSFSRGGRETQYF.

The rearrangement joins TRBV13 to TRBJ1-2; D may be TRBD1 (6 bases). The length of the CDR3 is 16 residues. Trimming cost V 1 base and J 1 base, with 13 bases left between them. CDR1 is PRHDT and CDR2 is FYEKMQ in the germline V gene (reference sequence). The CDR3 region is CASSLVGRGDNYGYTF. CDR3 sequence (DNA): TGTGCCAGCAGCTTAGTCGGCAGGGGTGATAACTATGGCTACACCTTC.

The count of this clone is one. The genes are TRBV4-1 and TRBJ2-3, with TRBD1 matching 7 bases. This CDR3 is built from 14 residues. V dropped 4 bases and J dropped 3; count of bases not matched to a gene: 4. Germline-derived CDR1 and CDR2 are MGHRA and YSYEKL. The CDR3 DNA is TGCGCCAGCAGCCTCGGACAGGAAACAGATACGCAGTATTTT. It is translated as CASSLGQETDTQYF.

This clone appeared once. This chain connects TRBV6-6 to TRBJ2-5, with 8 bases identical to TRBD2. After removal of 7 bases from V and 5 bases from J, the junction contained 3 bases not matched to a gene. CDR1 MNHNY and CDR2 SVGAGI come from the germline V gene (reference sequence). CDR3 length equals 12 residues. The CDR3 DNA is TGTGCCAGCAATTTAGCGGGGGAGACCCAGTACTTC. Protein: CASNLAGETQYF.

The chain uses TRBV28 and TRBJ1-1; D possibly corresponds to TRBD1 (5 bases). The CDR3 is 16 amino acids. Trimming took off 2 bases at V and 1 base at J, with 14 bases between the two ends. Germline assignment: CDR1 MDHEN and CDR2 SYDVKM. The CDR3 sequence: CASSLKGDPWNTEAFF. In DNA form, the CDR3 reads TGTGCCAGCAGTTTAAAAGGGGACCCCTGGAACACTGAAGCTTTCTTT.